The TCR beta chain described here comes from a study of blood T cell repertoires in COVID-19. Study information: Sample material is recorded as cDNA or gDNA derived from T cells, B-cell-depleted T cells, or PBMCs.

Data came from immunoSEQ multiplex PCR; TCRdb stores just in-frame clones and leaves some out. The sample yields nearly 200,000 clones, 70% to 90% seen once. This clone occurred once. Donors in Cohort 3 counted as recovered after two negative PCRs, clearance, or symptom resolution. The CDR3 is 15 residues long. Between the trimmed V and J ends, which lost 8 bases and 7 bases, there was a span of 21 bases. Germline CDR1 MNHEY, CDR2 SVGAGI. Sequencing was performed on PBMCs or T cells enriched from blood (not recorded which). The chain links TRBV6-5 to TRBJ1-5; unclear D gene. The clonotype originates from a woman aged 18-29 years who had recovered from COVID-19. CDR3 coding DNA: TGTGCCAGCCGGGCGGGTGGCAGATCCGGGCAGCCCCAGCATTTT. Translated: CASRAGGRSGQPQHF.